The entry below describes one T cell receptor (beta chain). Its specificity is unknown. Germline-derived CDR1 and CDR2 are MDHEN and SYDVKM. Trimming at V came to 6 bases and at J to 8 bases, leaving 6 bases not matched to a gene. The CDR3 consists of 12 residues. The data were taken from a study of beta chain features in type 1 diabetes. Isolated RNA was reverse transcribed in full, so expressed TCRB transcripts were sequenced. Assay: immunoSEQ multiplex PCR; the TCRdb copy retains only in-frame clones and omits some. The profile covers hundreds of thousands of clones, with about 12% appearing a single time and 0.017% taken by the ten largest. Findings of the study overall: TCRB CDR3 length was moderately but significantly reduced in all four CD4+ subsets of Type 1 diabetes patients. With patients and controls alike, PCR might favor shorter templates to an equal degree.

The sample taken for sequencing was naive CD4+ T cells from blood. The gene calls are TRBV28 and TRBJ2-7; 8 bases match TRBD1. The TCR sequence derives from a man between 18 and 35 years old in good health. CDR3 sequence reads: CASSPGTGQQYF. CDR3 nucleotides: TGTGCCAGCAGCCCCGGGACAGGCCAGCAGTACTTC.